These 18 T cell receptor beta chains were sequenced from one sample in a study of control samples from healthy donors and cancer patients. Clones were sequenced by immunoSEQ multiplex PCR, and TCRdb holds only the in-frame ones, with some missing. The sample comprises about 140,000 clones, 75% to 95% of which are singletons, and approximately 3% rests with the top ten. The specimen sequenced was blood. The receptors derive from a young man in good health.

This chain uses TRBV27 with TRBJ2-1; TRBD2 matches at 9 bases. J was trimmed by 7 bases and V by 2 bases; bases with no gene match: 6. The germline V gene encodes CDR1 MNHEY and CDR2 SMNVEV (reference sequence). The CDR3 spans 15 residues. CDR3 in DNA: TGTGCCAGCAGTTTAAGTGCGGGGGGGCCAAATGAGCAGTTCTTC. Translating it yields CASSLSAGGPNEQFF.

The V gene is TRBV7-3, the J gene TRBJ1-6, with D possibly TRBD1 on 6 matching bases. This CDR3 is built from 19 residues. The germline CDR1 and CDR2 sequences are SGHTA and FQGTGA. The V end lost 5 bases, the J end lost 7 bases, and 27 bases lay between the germline ends. The CDR3 nucleotides read TGTGCCAGCAGCCTTAAGGGGGAAACAGTAGGAGCAAGAAATTCACCCCTCCACTTT. It translates to CASSLKGETVGARNSPLHF.

The rearrangement joins TRBV6-5 to TRBJ2-1; D gene uncertain. V lost 6 bases to trimming and J lost 5 bases, with 8 bases between them. The V gene's germline CDR1 is MNHEY and CDR2 SVGAGI. The length of the CDR3 is 12 residues. The CDR3 bases are TGTGCCAGCAGCCAAGTCGACAATGAGCAGTTCTTC. It specifies CASSQVDNEQFF.

The chain links TRBV10-3 to TRBJ2-1, with 15 bases that match TRBD2. CDR1 is ENHRY, CDR2 SYGVKD, per germline. Trimming took 9 bases from V and 10 from J; bases not matched to a gene: 1. The CDR3 has 12 amino acids. In DNA form, the CDR3 reads TGTGCCATTGGGACTAGCGGGAGGGAGCAGTTCTTC. This encodes CAIGTSGREQFF.

This clone has more than one count but fewer than ten. Written as DNA, the CDR3 is TGTGCCAGCAAGAGAACAGGGGGCGGCACCGGGGAGCTGTTTTTT. As protein: CASKRTGGGTGELFF. This chain connects TRBV6-4 to TRBJ2-2; 9 bases agree with TRBD1. The V gene end was trimmed by 7 bases and the J gene end by 4 bases; junction bases not matched to a gene: 7. The CDR3 has 15 residues. Germline V CDR1 and CDR2: MRHNA, SNTAGT.

The table lists this clone with a few counts. The chain is built from TRBV7-3 and TRBJ2-7; 11 nucleotides match TRBD2. Germline V gene lookup returns CDR1 SGHTA and CDR2 FQGTGA. V gave up 3 bases and J gave up 5 bases; unmatched junction bases: 3. The CDR3 runs to 14 residues. In nucleotides, the CDR3 is TGTGCCAGCAGCTTTAGCGGGGGGGACAACGAGCAGTACTTC. Encoded protein: CASSFSGGDNEQYF.

The V gene is TRBV28, the J gene TRBJ2-1; D is perhaps TRBD2 (5 bases). V lost 5 bases and J lost 7, with 18 bases in between. CDR3 size: 15 residues. Germline loops: CDR1 MDHEN, CDR2 SYDVKM. The CDR3 region is CASSGSGIRVNEQFF. CDR3 coding DNA: TGTGCCAGCAGTGGGTCCGGGATTCGGGTTAATGAGCAGTTCTTC.

The chain joins TRBV9 to TRBJ2-3, with 10 nucleotides matching TRBD2. The J segment lost 1 base and the V segment lost 4 bases, leaving 12 bases of the junction unmatched. The CDR3 sequence is 18 residues long. In germline, CDR1 is SGDLS, CDR2 YYNGEE. CDR3 sequence reads: CASSPGVAGGFGTDTQYF. The CDR3 DNA reads TGTGCCAGCAGCCCAGGGGTAGCGGGGGGATTTGGCACAGATACGCAGTATTTT.

This clone was seen a single time. This chain joins TRBV5-1 and TRBJ1-6; no firm D call. The CDR3 extends over 14 amino acids. CDR1 SGHRS and CDR2 YFSETQ come from the germline V gene. Trimming shortened V by 0 bases and J by 7 bases, and 8 bases separated the two germline ends. The CDR3 bases are TGCGCCAGCAGCTTGGAGGGCCTAAATTCACCCCTCCACTTT. The encoded protein is CASSLEGLNSPLHF. The full variable domain, with the rest looked up from reference TRBV5-1 and TRBJ1-6, is KAGVTQTPRYLIKTRGQQVTLSCSPISGHRSVSWYQQTPGQGLQFLFEYFSETQRNKGNFPGRFSGRQFSNSRSEMNVSTLELGDSALYLCASSLEGLNSPLHFGNGTRLTVT.

A single count supports this clone. For the CDR3, the DNA is TGTGCCAGCAGCTTGAATCACAGGTCAAGCATGAACACTGAAGCTTTCTTT. Translating it yields CASSLNHRSSMNTEAFF. The chain is built from TRBV7-2 and TRBJ1-1; maybe TRBD1 (5 bases). V was clipped by 3 bases and J by 0 bases, with 17 bases between them. The CDR3 sequence is 17 residues long. The germline V gene has CDR1 SGHTA and CDR2 FQGNSA.

This chain connects TRBV28 to TRBJ1-1, with D possibly TRBD1 on 5 matching bases. The ends were cut back, 6 bases at V and 1 base at J, with 12 bases in the middle. The CDR3 has 14 residues. Germline V lookup: CDR1 MDHEN, CDR2 SYDVKM. CDR3 nucleotide sequence: TGTGCCAGCAGCCTCAGGGTTTCGAACACTGAAGCTTTCTTT. Amino acid sequence: CASSLRVSNTEAFF.

The J gene is TRBJ1-6, the V gene TRBV21-1; TRBD1, the table's D call, lacks a check against the DNA. TRBV21-1 is shown as a pseudogene. The length of the CDR3 is 16 residues. The CDR3 region has the DNA TGTGCCAGCAGCAAACGAGAAACAGGGGACAATTCACCCCTCCACTTT. This translates into CASSKRETGDNSPLHF.

The chain combines TRBV7-2 with TRBJ1-5; D is undetermined. Germline CDR1 SGHTA, CDR2 FQGNSA. V lost 3 bases to trimming and J lost 3 bases, with 12 bases between them. The CDR3 covers 15 residues. CDR3 sequence reads: CASSLRKRDNQPQHF. As DNA, the CDR3 is TGTGCCAGCAGCTTGCGTAAGAGGGACAATCAGCCCCAGCATTTT.

J is TRBJ2-7 and V is TRBV6-5; either TRBD1 or TRBD2 may supply D (6 bases each). Trimming took off 8 bases at V and 7 bases at J, with 21 bases between the two ends. The CDR3 has 14 amino acids. The germline V gene has CDR1 MNHEY and CDR2 SVGAGI. This CDR3 reads CASSNWGALGEQYF. CDR3 nucleotides: TGTGCCAGCTCCAACTGGGGGGCGTTGGGGGAGCAGTACTTC.

The rearrangement joins TRBV3-1 (or the pseudogene TRBV3-2) to TRBJ2-2; a possible D gene is TRBD2 (6 bases). CDR3 length equals 14 residues. Trimming took off 2 bases at V and 6 bases at J, with 10 bases between the two ends. Germline CDR1 reads LGHDT; CDR2 reads YNNKEL (reference sequence). CDR3 loop: CASSQSPGAGELFF. In nucleotides, the CDR3 is TGTGCCAGCAGCCAATCTCCGGGGGCCGGGGAGCTGTTTTTT.

The chain is built from TRBV11-2 and TRBJ2-2, with 9 nucleotides matching TRBD2. The ends lost 1 base at V and 5 bases at J; junction bases unmatched: 5. The CDR3 length is 16 residues. Germline V gives CDR1 SGHAT, CDR2 FQNNGV. CDR3 amino acids: CASSLVAGAGTGELFF. The CDR3, as DNA: TGTGCCAGCAGCTTAGTAGCGGGGGCTGGAACCGGGGAGCTGTTTTTT.

The rearrangement joins TRBV30 to TRBJ1-2, with D possibly TRBD1 on 6 matching bases. This CDR3 comprises 11 residues. V was pared by 6 bases and J by 4 bases, with 9 bases between. Germline CDR1 and CDR2: GTSNPN and SVGIG (reference sequence). Here the CDR3 DNA reads TGTGCCTGCCGGACAGTCTATGGCTACACCTTC. As protein: CACRTVYGYTF.

This chain links TRBV3-1 (or the pseudogene TRBV3-2) with TRBJ2-7, with D possibly being TRBD1 or TRBD2 (5 bases each). V was pared by 4 bases and J by 2 bases, with 15 bases between. The length of the CDR3 is 15 residues. Germline CDR1 LGHDT, CDR2 YNNKEL (reference sequence). CDR3 bases: TGTGCCAGCAGCCCGACCGGGGACCGAGCCTACGAGCAGTACTTC. Translated, it gives CASSPTGDRAYEQYF.